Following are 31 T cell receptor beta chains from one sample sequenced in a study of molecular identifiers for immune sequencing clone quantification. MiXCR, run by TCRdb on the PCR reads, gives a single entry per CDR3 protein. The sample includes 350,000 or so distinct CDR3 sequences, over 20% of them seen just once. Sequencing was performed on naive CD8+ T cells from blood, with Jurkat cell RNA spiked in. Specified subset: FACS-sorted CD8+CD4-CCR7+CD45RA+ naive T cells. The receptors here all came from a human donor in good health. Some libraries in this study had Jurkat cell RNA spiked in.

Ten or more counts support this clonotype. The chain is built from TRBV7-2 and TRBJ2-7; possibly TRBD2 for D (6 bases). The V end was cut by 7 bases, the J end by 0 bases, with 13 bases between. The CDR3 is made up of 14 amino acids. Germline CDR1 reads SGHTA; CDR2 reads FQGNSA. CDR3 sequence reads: CASIPGESSYEQYF. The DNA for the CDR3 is TGTGCCAGCATCCCGGGGGAGAGCTCCTACGAGCAGTACTTC.

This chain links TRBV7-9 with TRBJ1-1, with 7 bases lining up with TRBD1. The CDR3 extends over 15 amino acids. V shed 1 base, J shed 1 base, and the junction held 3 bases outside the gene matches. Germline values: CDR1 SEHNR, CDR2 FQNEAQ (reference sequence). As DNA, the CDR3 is TGTGCCAGCAGCTTAGTACACAGGGGGAACACTGAAGCTTTCTTT. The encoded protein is CASSLVHRGNTEAFF.

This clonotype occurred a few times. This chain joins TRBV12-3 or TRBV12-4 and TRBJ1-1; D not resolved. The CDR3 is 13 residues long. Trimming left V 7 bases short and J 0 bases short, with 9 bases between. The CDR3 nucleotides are TGTGCCAGCATGGCAGCCATGAACACTGAAGCTTTCTTT. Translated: CASMAAMNTEAFF.

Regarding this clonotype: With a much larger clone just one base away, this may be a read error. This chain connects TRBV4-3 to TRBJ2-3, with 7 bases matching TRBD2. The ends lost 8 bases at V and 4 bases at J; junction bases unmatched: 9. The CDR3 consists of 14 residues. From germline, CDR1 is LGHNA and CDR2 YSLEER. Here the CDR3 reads CASGSRGSADTQYF. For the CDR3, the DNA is TGCGCCAGCGGGTCTCGCGGGAGCGCAGATACGCAGTATTTT.

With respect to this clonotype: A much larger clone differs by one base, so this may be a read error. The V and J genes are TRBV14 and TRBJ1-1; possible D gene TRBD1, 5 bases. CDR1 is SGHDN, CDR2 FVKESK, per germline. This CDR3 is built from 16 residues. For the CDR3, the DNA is TGTGCCAGCGGCCAAGATTTCGGACACCTAAACACTGAAGCTTTCTTT. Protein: CASGQDFGHLNTEAFF.

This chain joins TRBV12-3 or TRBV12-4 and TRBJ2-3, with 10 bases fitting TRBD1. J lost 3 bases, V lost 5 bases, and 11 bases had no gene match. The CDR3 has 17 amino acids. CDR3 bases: TGTGCCAGCAGTCCGAGGGACAGGGGCGTTGAGACAGATACGCAGTATTTT. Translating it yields CASSPRDRGVETDTQYF.

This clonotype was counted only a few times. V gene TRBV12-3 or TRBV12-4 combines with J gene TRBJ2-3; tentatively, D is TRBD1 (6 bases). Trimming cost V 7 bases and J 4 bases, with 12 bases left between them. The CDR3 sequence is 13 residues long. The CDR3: CASTQGLADTQYF. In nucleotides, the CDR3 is TGTGCCAGCACCCAGGGGTTGGCAGATACGCAGTATTTT.

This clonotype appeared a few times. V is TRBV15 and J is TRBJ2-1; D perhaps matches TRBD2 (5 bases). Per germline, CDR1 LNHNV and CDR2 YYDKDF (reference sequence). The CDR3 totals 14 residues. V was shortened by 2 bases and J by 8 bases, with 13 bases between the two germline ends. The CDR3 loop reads CATSRPLGSDEQFF. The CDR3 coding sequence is TGTGCCACCAGCAGACCCCTAGGGAGCGATGAGCAGTTCTTC.

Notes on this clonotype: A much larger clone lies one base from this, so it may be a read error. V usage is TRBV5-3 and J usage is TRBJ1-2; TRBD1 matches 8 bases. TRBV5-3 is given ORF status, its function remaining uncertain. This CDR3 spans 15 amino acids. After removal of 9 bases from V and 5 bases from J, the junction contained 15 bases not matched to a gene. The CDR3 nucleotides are TGTGCCAACAGCTTGGGGACAGGATCAACTTATGGCTACACCTTC. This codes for CANSLGTGSTYGYTF.

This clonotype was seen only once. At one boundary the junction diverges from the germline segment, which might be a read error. The CDR3 DNA sequence: TGTTCCAGCAGCGTAGAGGGCAGGGGGCACGAGACCCAGTACTTC. Translation gives CSSSVEGRGHETQYF. V gene TRBV9 combines with J gene TRBJ2-5; the match to TRBD1 covers 8 bases. This CDR3 is built from 15 residues. Germline V gene sequence: CDR1 SGDLS, CDR2 YYNGEE.

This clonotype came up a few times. CDR3 in amino acids: CASSQDSHLNPSYEQYF. The CDR3 DNA sequence: TGCGCCAGCAGCCAAGATTCACACCTAAACCCCTCCTACGAGCAGTACTTC. This chain connects TRBV4-3 to TRBJ2-7; D not resolved. The CDR3 loop spans 17 amino acids. The germline gives CDR1 LGHNA, CDR2 YSLEER. V shed 0 bases and J shed 0 bases, with 15 bases lying between them.

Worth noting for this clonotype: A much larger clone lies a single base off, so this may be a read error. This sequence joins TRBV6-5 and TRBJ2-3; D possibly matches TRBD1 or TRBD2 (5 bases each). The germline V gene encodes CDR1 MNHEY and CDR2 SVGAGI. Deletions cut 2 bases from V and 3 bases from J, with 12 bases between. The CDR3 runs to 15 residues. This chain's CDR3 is CASSYLPGPTDTQYF. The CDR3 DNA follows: TGTGCCAGCAGTTACCTTCCGGGGCCGACAGATACGCAGTATTTT.

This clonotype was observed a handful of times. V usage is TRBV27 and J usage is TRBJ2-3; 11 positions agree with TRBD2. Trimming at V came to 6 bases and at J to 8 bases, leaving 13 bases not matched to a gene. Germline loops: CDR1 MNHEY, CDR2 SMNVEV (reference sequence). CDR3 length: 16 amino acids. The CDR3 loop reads CASSWGLAGGPGTQYF. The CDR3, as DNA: TGTGCCAGCAGCTGGGGGTTAGCGGGAGGGCCAGGTACGCAGTATTTT.

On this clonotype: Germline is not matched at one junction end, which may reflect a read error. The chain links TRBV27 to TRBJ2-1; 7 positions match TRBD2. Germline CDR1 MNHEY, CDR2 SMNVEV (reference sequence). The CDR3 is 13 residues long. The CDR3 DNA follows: TGTGCCAGCACTAGCGGCGAATACAATGAGCAGCTCTTC. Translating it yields CASTSGEYNEQLF.

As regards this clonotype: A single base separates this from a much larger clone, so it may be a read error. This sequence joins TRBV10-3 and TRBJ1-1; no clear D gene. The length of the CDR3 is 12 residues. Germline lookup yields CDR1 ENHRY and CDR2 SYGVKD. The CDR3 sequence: CAISDGGTGAFF. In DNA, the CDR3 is TGTGCCATCAGTGATGGAGGCACTGGAGCTTTCTTT.

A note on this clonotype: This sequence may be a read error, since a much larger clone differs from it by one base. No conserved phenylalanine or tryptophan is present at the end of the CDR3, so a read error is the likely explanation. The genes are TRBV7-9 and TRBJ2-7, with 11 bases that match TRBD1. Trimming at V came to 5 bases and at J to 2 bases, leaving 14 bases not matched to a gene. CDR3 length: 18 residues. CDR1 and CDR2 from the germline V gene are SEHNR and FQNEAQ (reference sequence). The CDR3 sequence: CASSPSGQGAHRTYEQYL. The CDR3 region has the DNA TGTGCCAGCAGCCCATCCGGACAGGGGGCTCACAGAACCTACGAGCAGTACCTC.

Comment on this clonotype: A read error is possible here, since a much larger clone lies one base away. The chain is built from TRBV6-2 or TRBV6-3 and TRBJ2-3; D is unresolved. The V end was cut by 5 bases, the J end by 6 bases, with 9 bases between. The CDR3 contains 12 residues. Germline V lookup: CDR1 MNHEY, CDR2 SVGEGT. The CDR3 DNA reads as TGTGCCAGCAGTCCCCTTCTGGATACGCAGTATTTT. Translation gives CASSPLLDTQYF.

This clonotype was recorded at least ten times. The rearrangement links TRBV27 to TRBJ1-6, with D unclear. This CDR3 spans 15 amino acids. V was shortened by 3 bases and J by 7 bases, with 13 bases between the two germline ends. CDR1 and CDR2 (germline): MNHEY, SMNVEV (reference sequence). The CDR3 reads CASSLVLAVNSPLHF. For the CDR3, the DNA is TGTGCCAGCAGTTTGGTACTCGCCGTAAATTCACCCCTCCACTTT.

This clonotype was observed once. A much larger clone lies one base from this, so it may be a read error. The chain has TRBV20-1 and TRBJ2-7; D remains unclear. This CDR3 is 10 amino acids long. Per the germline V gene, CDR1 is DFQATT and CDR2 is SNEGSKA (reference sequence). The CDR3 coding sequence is TGCACTGCTTTAGCACGCGAGCAGTACTTC. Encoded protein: CTALAREQYF.

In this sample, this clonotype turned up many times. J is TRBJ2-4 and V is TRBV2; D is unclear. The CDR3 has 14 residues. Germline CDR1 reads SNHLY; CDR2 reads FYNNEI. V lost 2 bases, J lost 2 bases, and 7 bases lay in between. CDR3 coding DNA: TGTGCCAGCAGTGAAAGCATTTCCAAAAACATTCAGTACTTC. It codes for CASSESISKNIQYF.

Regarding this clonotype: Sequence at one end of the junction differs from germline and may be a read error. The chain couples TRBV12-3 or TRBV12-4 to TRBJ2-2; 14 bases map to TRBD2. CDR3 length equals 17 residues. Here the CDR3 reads CASSPGLAGVDTGELVF. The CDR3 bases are TGTGCCAGCAGTCCGGGACTAGCGGGAGTGGACACCGGGGAGCTGGTTTTT.

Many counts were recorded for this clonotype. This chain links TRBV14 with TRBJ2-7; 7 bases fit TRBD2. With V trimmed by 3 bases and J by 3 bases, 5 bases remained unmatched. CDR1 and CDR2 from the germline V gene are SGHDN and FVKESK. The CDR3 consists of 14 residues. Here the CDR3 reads CASSQLAENYEQYF. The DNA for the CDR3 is TGTGCCAGCAGCCAGCTAGCGGAGAACTACGAGCAGTACTTC.

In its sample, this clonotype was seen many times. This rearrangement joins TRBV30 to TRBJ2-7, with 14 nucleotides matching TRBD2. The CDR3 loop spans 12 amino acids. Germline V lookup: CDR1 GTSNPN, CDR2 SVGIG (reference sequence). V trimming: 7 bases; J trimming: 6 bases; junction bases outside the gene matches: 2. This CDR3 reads CALGLAGVEQYF. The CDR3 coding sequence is TGTGCCTTGGGACTAGCGGGGGTCGAGCAGTACTTC.

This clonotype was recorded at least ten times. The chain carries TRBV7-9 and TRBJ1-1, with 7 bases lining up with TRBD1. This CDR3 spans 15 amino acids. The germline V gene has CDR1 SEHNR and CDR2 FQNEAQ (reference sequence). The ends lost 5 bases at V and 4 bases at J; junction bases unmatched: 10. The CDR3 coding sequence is TGTGCCAGCAGCGTACACACAGGGGTTGGCACTGAAGCTTTCTTT. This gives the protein CASSVHTGVGTEAFF. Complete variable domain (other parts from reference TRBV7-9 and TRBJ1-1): DTGVSQNPRHKITKRGQNVTFRCDPISEHNRLYWYRQTLGQGPEFLTYFQNEAQLEKSRLLSDRFSAERPKGSFSTLEIQRTEQGDSAMYLCASSVHTGVGTEAFFGQGTRLTVV.

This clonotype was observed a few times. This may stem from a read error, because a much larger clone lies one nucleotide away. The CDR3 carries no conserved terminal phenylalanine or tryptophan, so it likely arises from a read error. The CDR3 DNA is TGTGCCAGCAGCCCGGGCCGGATGAGGTACGAGCAGTACCTC. Translated, it gives CASSPGRMRYEQYL. The gene calls are TRBV7-2 and TRBJ2-7; D not resolved. This CDR3 is built from 14 residues. Trimming stripped 5 bases from V and 4 bases from J, with 15 bases between. Per the germline V gene, CDR1 is SGHTA and CDR2 is FQGNSA.

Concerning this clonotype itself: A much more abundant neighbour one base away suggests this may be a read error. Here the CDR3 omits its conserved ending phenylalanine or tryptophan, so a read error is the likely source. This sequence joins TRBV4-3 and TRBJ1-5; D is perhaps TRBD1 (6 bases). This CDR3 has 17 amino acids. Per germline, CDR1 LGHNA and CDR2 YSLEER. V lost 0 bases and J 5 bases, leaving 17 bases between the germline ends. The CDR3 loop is CASSQDRGSTGYQPQHS. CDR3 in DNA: TGCGCCAGCAGCCAAGATAGGGGCTCGACAGGATATCAGCCCCAGCATTCT.

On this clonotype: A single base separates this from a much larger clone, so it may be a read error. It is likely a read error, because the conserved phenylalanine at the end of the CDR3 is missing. The CDR3 spells CSARSLAGESYEQYS. CDR3 DNA sequence: TGCAGTGCTAGAAGCCTAGCGGGGGAATCCTACGAGCAGTACTCC. The chain uses TRBV20-1 and TRBJ2-7; 10 bases are shared with TRBD2. Trimming cost V 2 bases and J 1 base; bases outside gene matches: 5. CDR3 length: 15 residues. Germline V gene data show CDR1 as DFQATT and CDR2 as SNEGSKA (reference sequence).

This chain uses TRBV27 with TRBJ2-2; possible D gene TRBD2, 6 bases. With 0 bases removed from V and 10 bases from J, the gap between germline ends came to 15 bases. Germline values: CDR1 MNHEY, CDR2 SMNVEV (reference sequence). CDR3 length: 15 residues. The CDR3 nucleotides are TGTGCCAGCAGTTTATCTGCGGGGAGCCCTGAGGAGCTGTTTTTT. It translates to CASSLSAGSPEELFF.

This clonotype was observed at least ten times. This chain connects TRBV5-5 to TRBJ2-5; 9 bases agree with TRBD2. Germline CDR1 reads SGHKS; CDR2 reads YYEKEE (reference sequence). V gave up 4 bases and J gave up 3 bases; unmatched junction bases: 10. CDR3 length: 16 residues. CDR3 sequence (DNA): TGTGCCAGCAGCCTCGTCTGGCGGGAGGGGGAAGAGACCCAGTACTTC. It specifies CASSLVWREGEETQYF.

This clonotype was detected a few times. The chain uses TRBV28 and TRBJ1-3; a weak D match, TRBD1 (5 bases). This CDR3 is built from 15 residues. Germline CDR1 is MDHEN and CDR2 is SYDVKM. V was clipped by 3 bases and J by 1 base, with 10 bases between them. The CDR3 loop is CASSFGGSSGNTIYF. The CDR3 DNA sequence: TGTGCCAGCAGTTTCGGGGGTTCTTCTGGAAACACCATATATTTT.

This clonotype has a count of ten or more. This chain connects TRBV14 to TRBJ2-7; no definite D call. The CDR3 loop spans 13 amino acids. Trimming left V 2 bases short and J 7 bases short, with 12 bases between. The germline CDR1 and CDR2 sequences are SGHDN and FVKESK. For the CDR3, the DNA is TGTGCCAGCAGCCAACTATCCCAACGGGAGCAGTACTTC. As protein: CASSQLSQREQYF.